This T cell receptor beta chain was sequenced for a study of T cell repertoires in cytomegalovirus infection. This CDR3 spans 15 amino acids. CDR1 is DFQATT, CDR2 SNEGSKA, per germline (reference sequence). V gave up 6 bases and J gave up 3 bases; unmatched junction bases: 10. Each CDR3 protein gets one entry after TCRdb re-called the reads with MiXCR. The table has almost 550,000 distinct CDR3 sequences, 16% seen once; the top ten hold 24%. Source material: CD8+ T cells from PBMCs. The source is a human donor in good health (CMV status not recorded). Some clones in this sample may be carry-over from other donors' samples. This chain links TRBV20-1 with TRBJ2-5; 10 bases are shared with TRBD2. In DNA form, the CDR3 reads TGCAGTGCCCAGTTAGGACTAGCGGTAGAAGAGACCCAGTACTTC. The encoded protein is CSAQLGLAVEETQYF.